This TCR beta chain was captured by sequencing in a study of shared clonotypes between healthy human individuals. Study-wide background: Each donor's CD8 memory used one plate, CD8 naive two, each CD4 subset three.

The V segment lost 4 bases and the J segment 4 bases; nucleotides outside the gene matches: 16. This CDR3 comprises 17 residues. Germline loops: CDR1 SGHRS, CDR2 YFSETQ. This clone appeared a few times. Sorted-subset replicate PCRs used about 200 ng DNA, about 30,000 T cell genomes. The protocol was immunoSEQ multiplex PCR, while the TCRdb copy is restricted to in-frame clones and leaves out a portion. The sample holds approximately 2.5 million clones; about 92% are singletons and the top ten take around 0.14%. The clonotype was recovered from a man aged 18 to 30 in good health. The chain joins TRBV5-1 to TRBJ2-7; 8 nucleotides agree with TRBD1. Sequences were obtained from naive CD4+ T cells sorted from blood. The subset denotes: CD45RA+ positively selected. Written as DNA, the CDR3 is TGCGCCAGCAGCATCGGGACAGGCACTAGAGTCGAGTACGAGCAGTACTTC. Its protein is CASSIGTGTRVEYEQYF. Together with reference TRBV5-1 and TRBJ2-7, the CDR3 gives the full variable domain: KAGVTQTPRYLIKTRGQQVTLSCSPISGHRSVSWYQQTPGQGLQFLFEYFSETQRNKGNFPGRFSGRQFSNSRSEMNVSTLELGDSALYLCASSIGTGTRVEYEQYFGPGTRLTVT.